These 3 T cell receptor beta chains were all obtained from the same sample, sequenced in a study of shared clonotypes between healthy human individuals. Profiling relied on immunoSEQ multiplex PCR, and the TCRdb table lists in-frame clones only, not all of them. Of 600,000 to 750,000 clones listed, 72% were seen once; the top ten hold around 1.8%. Sequencing was performed on memory CD4+ T cells sorted from blood. As for subset: CD45RA-negative fraction. The receptors were gathered from a woman between 25 and 40 years old in good health.

Worth noting for this clone: In the same sample, other DNA sequences code for this CDR3. This sequence joins TRBV5-4 and TRBJ2-5, with D possibly being TRBD2 (6 bases). CDR3 length: 14 amino acids. Deletions cut 3 bases from V and 2 bases from J, with 11 bases between. Germline-derived CDR1 and CDR2 are SGHNT and YYREEE (reference sequence). CDR3 DNA sequence: TGTGCCAGCAGCTCAGGGACTGCTCAAGAGACCCAGTACTTC. Its protein product is CASSSGTAQETQYF. The full variable domain, with the rest looked up from reference TRBV5-4 and TRBJ2-5, is ETGVTQSPTHLIKTRGQQVTLRCSSQSGHNTVSWYQQALGQGPQFIFQYYREEENGRGNFPPRFSGLQFPNYSSELNVNALELDDSALYLCASSSGTAQETQYFGPGTRLLVL.

In this sample, this clone turned up a few times. The chain combines TRBV19 with TRBJ1-5, with TRBD1 matching over 7 bases. Germline V gene sequence: CDR1 LNHDA, CDR2 SQIVND (reference sequence). This CDR3 comprises 16 residues. Trimming removed 0 bases from V and 2 bases from J; junction bases left unmatched: 4. CDR3 region: CASSIETGAGNQPQHF. The CDR3 DNA sequence: TGTGCCAGTAGTATAGAAACAGGGGCGGGCAATCAGCCCCAGCATTTT.

The chain is built from TRBV5-1 and TRBJ2-1; D possibly matches TRBD1 or TRBD2 (5 bases each). The CDR3 totals 15 residues. Germline CDR1 and CDR2: SGHRS and YFSETQ. Trimming pared 2 bases from V and 8 bases from J, leaving 17 bases between. DNA for the CDR3: TGCGCCAGCAGCTTCGAGGGGCGAAGCACCCATGAGCAGTTCTTC. Encoded protein: CASSFEGRSTHEQFF.